This TCR beta chain is drawn from a study of cytomegalovirus exposure and HLA in healthy donors. PCR used 60 Vbeta primers and 13 Jbeta primers. The repertoire was sequenced with immunoSEQ multiplex PCR; TCRdb's copy has only in-frame clones and lacks some. The data show 130,000 or so clones, roughly 75% seen once. The germline V and J ends were trimmed by 7 bases and 1 base, with 7 bases remaining between them. Germline V gives CDR1 LNHDA, CDR2 SQIVND (reference sequence). The CDR3 runs 12 residues. The clonotype originates from a man aged 30 to 39 in good health and CMV-seronegative. The specimen was PBMCs. The chain carries TRBV19 and TRBJ1-1, with no clear D. CDR3 coding DNA: TGTGCCAGTAAGAGGCCGAACACTGAAGCTTTCTTT. This sequence encodes CASKRPNTEAFF.